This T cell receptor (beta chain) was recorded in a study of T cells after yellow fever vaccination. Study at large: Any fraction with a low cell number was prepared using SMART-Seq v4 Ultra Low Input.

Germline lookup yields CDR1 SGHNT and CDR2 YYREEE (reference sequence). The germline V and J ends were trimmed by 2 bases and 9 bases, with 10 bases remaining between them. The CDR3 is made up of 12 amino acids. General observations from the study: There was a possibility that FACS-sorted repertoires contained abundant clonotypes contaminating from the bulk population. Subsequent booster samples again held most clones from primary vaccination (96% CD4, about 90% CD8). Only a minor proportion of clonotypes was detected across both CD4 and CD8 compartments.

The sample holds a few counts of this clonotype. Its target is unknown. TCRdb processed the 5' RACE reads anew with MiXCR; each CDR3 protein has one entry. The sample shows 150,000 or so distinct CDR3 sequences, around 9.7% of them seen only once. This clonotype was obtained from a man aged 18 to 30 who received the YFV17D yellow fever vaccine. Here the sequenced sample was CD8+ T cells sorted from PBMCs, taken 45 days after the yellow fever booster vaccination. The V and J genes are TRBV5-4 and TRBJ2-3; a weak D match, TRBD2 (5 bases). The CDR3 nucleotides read TGTGCCAGCAGCTTCCAGAGAGGGACGCAGTATTTT. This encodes CASSFQRGTQYF.